The 26 T cell receptor beta chains listed next were all sequenced from one sample in a study of vaccination effects on CD4 cells after COVID-19. Data came from immunoSEQ multiplex PCR; TCRdb stores just in-frame clones and leaves some out. The sample yields 63,000 or so clones, more than 65% seen once. These receptors are not linked to any known antigen. Ahead of sequencing, the ViraFEST assay grew antigen-specific CD4+ T cells using viral peptide pools. Culture proceeded for approximately nine days, and CD4+ T cells were then isolated. The infection with SARS-CoV-2 (confirmed by PCR) occurred in this person between March and December 2020. The sequencing here drew on CD4+ T cells from PBMCs cultured with HIV peptides, taken before COVID-19 vaccination. As for subset: HIV-1 Nef peptide pool negative control/reference culture. The receptors originated from a human donor who had a prior SARS-CoV-2 infection.

This rearrangement joins TRBV5-4 to TRBJ1-4; a weak D match, TRBD1 (6 bases). V lost 0 bases and J 7 bases, leaving 13 bases between the germline ends. The CDR3 covers 15 residues. CDR1 and CDR2 from the germline V gene are SGHNT and YYREEE (reference sequence). Here the CDR3 reads CASSLVVGGVEKLFF. CDR3 sequence (DNA): TGTGCCAGCAGCTTGGTGGTTGGGGGCGTTGAAAAACTGTTTTTT.

This clone has more than one count but fewer than ten. The genes are TRBV6-1 and TRBJ2-2, with 12 bases aligning to TRBD1. From germline, CDR1 is MNHNS and CDR2 SASEGT. V trimming: 4 bases; J trimming: 7 bases; junction bases outside the gene matches: 7. The length of the CDR3 is 16 residues. CDR3 in amino acids: CASSGGTGGFVGELFF. CDR3 coding DNA: TGTGCCAGCAGTGGGGGGACAGGGGGCTTTGTCGGGGAGCTGTTTTTT.

The table lists this clone with a few counts. The rearrangement joins TRBV4-2 to TRBJ2-2; 8 bases are shared with TRBD2. The germline CDR1 and CDR2 sequences are LGHNA and YNFKEQ. V shed 1 base and J 4 bases; nucleotides not matched to a gene: 2. CDR3 length: 15 amino acids. The CDR3 sequence is CASSQGRGGTGELFF. DNA for the CDR3: TGTGCCAGCAGCCAAGGCCGGGGGGGCACCGGGGAGCTGTTTTTT.

The chain joins TRBV9 to TRBJ1-1; 9 nucleotides align to TRBD1. Trimming cost V 4 bases and J 13 bases; bases outside gene matches: 11. CDR3 length: 13 residues. The germline V gene has CDR1 SGDLS and CDR2 YYNGEE. The DNA for the CDR3 is TGTGCCAGCAGCTCCGGACAGGGGACTATAGGTTTCTTT. This gives the protein CASSSGQGTIGFF.

This clone was seen a single time. This chain joins TRBV3-1 (or the pseudogene TRBV3-2) and TRBJ2-5; no definite D call. Per the germline V gene, CDR1 is LGHDT and CDR2 is YNNKEL (reference sequence). This CDR3 is 15 amino acids long. V lost 0 bases to trimming and J lost 2 bases, with 10 bases between them. The CDR3 spells CASSQESSRQETQYF. CDR3 sequence (DNA): TGTGCCAGCAGCCAAGAAAGCAGCAGACAAGAGACCCAGTACTTC.

The sample holds a few counts of this clone. The chain uses TRBV10-3 and TRBJ2-2, with 10 positions matching TRBD2. Trimming at V came to 3 bases and at J to 0 bases, leaving 7 bases not matched to a gene. The CDR3 is 18 amino acids. In germline, CDR1 is ENHRY, CDR2 SYGVKD. As DNA, the CDR3 is TGTGCCATCAGTGACGCGGGACTAGCGCCACCGAACACCGGGGAGCTGTTTTTT. Its translation is CAISDAGLAPPNTGELFF.

This rearrangement joins TRBV6-1 to TRBJ2-5; D is possibly TRBD1 (6 bases). V lost 2 bases and J 4 bases, leaving 11 bases between the germline ends. CDR3 length: 14 amino acids. Per germline, CDR1 MNHNS and CDR2 SASEGT. The CDR3 DNA sequence: TGTGCCAGCAGTGAACAGGGGATGGGAGAGACCCAGTACTTC. Protein product: CASSEQGMGETQYF.

The rearrangement joins TRBV5-1 to TRBJ2-5, with 10 bases aligning to TRBD2. This CDR3 has 15 residues. The ends lost 3 bases at V and 5 bases at J; junction bases unmatched: 7. The germline V gene encodes CDR1 SGHRS and CDR2 YFSETQ. CDR3 in amino acids: CASSSTGTSEETQYF. The CDR3 DNA sequence: TGCGCCAGCAGCTCTACCGGGACTAGCGAGGAGACCCAGTACTTC.

The V gene is TRBV7-2, the J gene TRBJ1-4, with TRBD1 identical over 7 bases. Per germline, CDR1 SGHTA and CDR2 FQGNSA. V shed 1 base and J 6 bases; nucleotides not matched to a gene: 17. The CDR3 totals 19 residues. The CDR3 is CASSLGQGFLDGIYEKLFF. CDR3 in DNA: TGTGCCAGCAGCTTAGGACAGGGTTTTTTGGATGGTATATATGAAAAACTGTTTTTT.

The rearrangement uses TRBV4-2 and TRBJ2-3; 11 bases fit TRBD2. The germline CDR1 and CDR2 sequences are LGHNA and YNFKEQ. The CDR3 is 16 residues long. J was trimmed by 2 bases and V by 4 bases; bases with no gene match: 5. CDR3 region: CASSPLAGGTTDTQYF. CDR3 DNA sequence: TGTGCCAGCAGCCCCCTAGCGGGAGGTACCACAGATACGCAGTATTTT.

This clone was seen a few times. The V gene is TRBV5-4, the J gene TRBJ2-5; D not certain. CDR1 and CDR2 (germline): SGHNT, YYREEE (reference sequence). Trimming cost V 0 bases and J 0 bases, with 3 bases left between them. CDR3 length: 13 amino acids. CDR3 nucleotide sequence: TGTGCCAGCAGCTTGGACTACCAAGAGACCCAGTACTTC. This gives the protein CASSLDYQETQYF.

The rearrangement uses TRBV5-1 and TRBJ2-5; TRBD1 aligns across 10 bases. Germline CDR1 SGHRS, CDR2 YFSETQ. The V gene end was trimmed by 10 bases and the J gene end by 3 bases; junction bases not matched to a gene: 18. This CDR3 has 17 residues. The CDR3 is CALKRDRGSFWEETQYF. For the CDR3, the DNA is TGCGCCCTCAAACGGGACAGGGGTTCCTTTTGGGAAGAGACCCAGTACTTC.

The chain links TRBV6-4 to TRBJ2-1; 8 nucleotides line up with TRBD2. The CDR3 consists of 15 residues. Germline assignment: CDR1 MRHNA and CDR2 SNTAGT. V trimming: 3 bases; J trimming: 4 bases; junction bases outside the gene matches: 5. CDR3 residues: CASSDGTRGYNEQFF. CDR3 bases: TGTGCCAGCAGTGATGGGACTAGAGGTTACAATGAGCAGTTCTTC.

The DNA for the CDR3 is TGTGCCAGCAATAGACTAGACCGCTACAATGAGCAGTTCTTC. The encoded protein is CASNRLDRYNEQFF. The rearrangement uses TRBV6-5 and TRBJ2-1; D may be TRBD2 (6 bases). Trimming took 7 bases from V and 3 from J, leaving 13 bases between them. The CDR3 loop spans 14 amino acids. The germline V gene has CDR1 MNHEY and CDR2 SVGAGI.

This chain uses TRBV4-2 with TRBJ2-7; D is uncertain. The germline V and J ends were trimmed by 0 bases and 4 bases, with 7 bases remaining between them. There are 13 residues in the CDR3. Germline loops: CDR1 LGHNA, CDR2 YNFKEQ. CDR3 amino acids: CASSQELLYEQYF. CDR3 DNA sequence: TGTGCCAGCAGCCAAGAATTACTATACGAGCAGTACTTC.

The rearrangement joins TRBV11-2 to TRBJ2-5; TRBD2 is a possible D gene (5 bases). CDR1 SGHAT and CDR2 FQNNGV come from the germline V gene. V was cut by 9 bases and J by 1 base, with 12 bases left in between. CDR3 length equals 13 residues. CDR3 in amino acids: CASGPGSQETQYF. CDR3 bases: TGTGCCAGTGGACCGGGGTCCCAAGAGACCCAGTACTTC.

This clone was counted once. V and J are TRBV24-1 and TRBJ2-1, with 11 nucleotides matching TRBD2. The V and J ends lost 0 bases and 6 bases, in that order; junction bases with no gene match: 6. Germline V gives CDR1 KGHDR, CDR2 SFDVKD. This CDR3 spans 17 amino acids. This chain's CDR3 is CATSDLPGTSGINEQFF. DNA of the CDR3: TGTGCCACCAGTGATTTGCCTGGGACTAGCGGAATCAATGAGCAGTTCTTC.

V is TRBV5-4 and J is TRBJ2-5, with D hard to call. Trimming left V 1 base short and J 0 bases short, with 4 bases between. The V gene's germline CDR1 is SGHNT and CDR2 YYREEE (reference sequence). The CDR3 consists of 13 residues. CDR3 nucleotides: TGTGCCAGCAGCTTGACTAACCAAGAGACCCAGTACTTC. It yields the protein CASSLTNQETQYF.

The chain links TRBV23-1 to TRBJ1-3, with D unclear. TRBV23-1 carries the ORF label, with uncertain function. The CDR3 sequence is 13 residues long. The V end was cut by 9 bases, the J end by 5 bases, with 14 bases between. The CDR3 loop is CARAQKDRNTIYF. In nucleotides, the CDR3 is TGCGCCAGAGCCCAAAAAGACAGAAACACCATATATTTT.

The V gene is TRBV5-6, the J gene TRBJ2-5; D remains ambiguous. Trimming took off 1 base at V and 5 bases at J, with 12 bases between the two ends. The CDR3 has 14 residues. CDR1 is SGHDT, CDR2 YYEEEE, per germline. CDR3 coding DNA: TGTGCCAGCAGCTTGTGGTCGGTGGGGGAGACCCAGTACTTC. It codes for CASSLWSVGETQYF.

The CDR3, as DNA: TGTGCCAGCACCGAAGCGGGAGCCCTCGGTACGCAGTATTTT. Its protein product is CASTEAGALGTQYF. J is TRBJ2-3 and V is TRBV7-9; the match to TRBD2 covers 8 bases. Germline-derived CDR1 and CDR2 are SEHNR and FQNEAQ (reference sequence). V was clipped by 7 bases and J by 8 bases; unmatched bases: 11. This CDR3 is built from 14 residues.

The sample holds a few counts of this clone. The chain carries TRBV5-6 and TRBJ1-2, with D possibly matching TRBD1 (5 bases). The V end was cut by 1 base, the J end by 6 bases, with 16 bases between. The CDR3 length is 15 residues. Per the germline V gene, CDR1 is SGHDT and CDR2 is YYEEEE. CDR3 bases: TGTGCCAGCAGCTTGAGACCCGCAGGGAAGGATGGCTACACCTTC. As protein: CASSLRPAGKDGYTF.

The chain links TRBV24-1 to TRBJ2-2; D not resolved. The CDR3 length is 14 residues. Trimming stripped 3 bases from V and 2 bases from J, with 6 bases between. Germline V gene sequence: CDR1 KGHDR, CDR2 SFDVKD. The DNA of the CDR3 is TGTGCCACCAGTGATGTACATAACACCGGGGAGCTGTTTTTT. Its translation is CATSDVHNTGELFF.

This chain links TRBV5-1 with TRBJ1-2, with TRBD1 matching over 8 bases. Germline V gene data show CDR1 as SGHRS and CDR2 as YFSETQ. The length of the CDR3 is 18 residues. Trimming removed 0 bases from V and 5 bases from J; junction bases left unmatched: 15. The CDR3, as DNA: TGCGCCAGCAGCTTGGGTAACAGGGGGACGTTTGGAGGGTATGGCTACACCTTC. Its translation: CASSLGNRGTFGGYGYTF.

The chain couples TRBV5-1 to TRBJ2-3; TRBD2 agrees at 11 bases. This CDR3 has 16 amino acids. The germline V gene encodes CDR1 SGHRS and CDR2 YFSETQ. Trimming cost V 0 bases and J 2 bases; bases outside gene matches: 2. The CDR3 DNA sequence: TGCGCCAGCAGCTTGGGACTAGCGGGGCCCACAGATACGCAGTATTTT. Amino acid sequence: CASSLGLAGPTDTQYF.

V usage is TRBV7-2 and J usage is TRBJ2-1; 7 bases match TRBD1. Trimming took 2 bases from V and 1 from J; bases not matched to a gene: 8. CDR3 length: 17 residues. Per germline, CDR1 SGHTA and CDR2 FQGNSA. For the CDR3, the DNA is TGTGCCAGCAGCTTAAGCTCAGGGACAGCTTCCTACAATGAGCAGTTCTTC. Translating gives CASSLSSGTASYNEQFF.